This T cell receptor (beta chain) stems from a study of blood T cell repertoires in COVID-19. The wider study: COVID-19 samples, acute and convalescent, were from the United States, Italy and Spain. Nucleic acid was either cDNA or gDNA, and it came from T cells, B-cell-depleted T cells, or PBMCs.

Enrolled during active infection, Seattle patients were then followed longitudinally. Clones were read by immunoSEQ multiplex PCR, and TCRdb kept only the in-frame ones, dropping some. The repertoire has roughly 260,000 clones, around 92% of them found once; the top ten carry 2% to 3%. Material for sequencing was peripheral blood. This sequence originates from a person aged 18 to 35 with COVID-19, enrolled during active disease.

The CDR3 nucleotides are TGCGCCAGCAGCTTCGACAGGGGGCAGGCTAATGAAAAACTGTTTTTT. This encodes CASSFDRGQANEKLFF. This rearrangement joins TRBV4-1 to TRBJ1-4; 10 nucleotides agree with TRBD1. The CDR3 has 16 residues. V lost 5 bases and J lost 3; bases outside the gene matches: 6. CDR1 is MGHRA and CDR2 is YSYEKL in the germline V gene.